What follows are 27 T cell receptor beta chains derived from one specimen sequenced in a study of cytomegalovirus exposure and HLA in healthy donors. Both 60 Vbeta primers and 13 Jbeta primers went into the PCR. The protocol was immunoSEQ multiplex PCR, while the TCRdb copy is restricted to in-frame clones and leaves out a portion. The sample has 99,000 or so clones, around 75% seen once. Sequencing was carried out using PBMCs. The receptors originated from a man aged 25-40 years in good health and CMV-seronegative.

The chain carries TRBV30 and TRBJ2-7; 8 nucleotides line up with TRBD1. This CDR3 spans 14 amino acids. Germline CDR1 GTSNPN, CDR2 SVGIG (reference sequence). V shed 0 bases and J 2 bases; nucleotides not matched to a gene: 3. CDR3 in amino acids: CAWSVLQGAYEQYF. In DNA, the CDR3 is TGTGCCTGGAGTGTACTACAGGGGGCCTACGAGCAGTACTTC. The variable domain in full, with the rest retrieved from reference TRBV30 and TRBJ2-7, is SQTIHQWPATLVQPVGSPLSLECTVEGTSNPNLYWYRQAAGRGLQLLFYSVGIGQISSEVPQNLSASRPQDRQFILSSKKLLLSDSGFYLCAWSVLQGAYEQYFGPGTRLTVT.

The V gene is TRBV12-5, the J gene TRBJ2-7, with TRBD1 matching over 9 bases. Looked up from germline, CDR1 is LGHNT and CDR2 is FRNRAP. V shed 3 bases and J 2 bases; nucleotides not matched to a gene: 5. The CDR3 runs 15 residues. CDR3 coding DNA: TGTGCTAGTGGTTTAAGGGACAGGGTCGCCTACGAGCAGTACTTC. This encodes CASGLRDRVAYEQYF. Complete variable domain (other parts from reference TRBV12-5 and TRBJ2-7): DARVTQTPRHKVTEMGQEVTMRCQPILGHNTVFWYRQTMMQGLELLAYFRNRAPLDDSGMPKDRFSAEMPDATLATLKIQPSEPRDSAVYFCASGLRDRVAYEQYFGPGTRLTVT.

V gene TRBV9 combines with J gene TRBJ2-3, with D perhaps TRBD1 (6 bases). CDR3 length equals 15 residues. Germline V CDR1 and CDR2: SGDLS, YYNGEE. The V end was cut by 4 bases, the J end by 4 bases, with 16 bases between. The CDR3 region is CASSPPGVGADTQYF. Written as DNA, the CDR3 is TGTGCCAGCAGCCCCCCAGGGGTCGGGGCAGATACGCAGTATTTT.

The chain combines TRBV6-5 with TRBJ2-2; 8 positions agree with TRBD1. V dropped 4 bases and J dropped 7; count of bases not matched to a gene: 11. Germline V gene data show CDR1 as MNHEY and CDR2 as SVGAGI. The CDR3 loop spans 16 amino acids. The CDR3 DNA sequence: TGTGCCAGCAGTTCGCCGCTCGGACAGGGAATCGGGGAGCTGTTTTTT. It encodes CASSSPLGQGIGELFF.

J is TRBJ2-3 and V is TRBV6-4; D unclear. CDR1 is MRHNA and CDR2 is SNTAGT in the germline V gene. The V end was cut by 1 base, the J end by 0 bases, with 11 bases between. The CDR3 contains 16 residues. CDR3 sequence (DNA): TGTGCCAGCAGTGACTGGGCAGACCGTAGCACAGATACGCAGTATTTT. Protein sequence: CASSDWADRSTDTQYF.

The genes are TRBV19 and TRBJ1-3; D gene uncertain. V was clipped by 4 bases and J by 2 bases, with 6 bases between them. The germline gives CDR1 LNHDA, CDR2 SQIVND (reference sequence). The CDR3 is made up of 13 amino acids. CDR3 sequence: CASSTGPGNTIYF. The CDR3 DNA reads TGTGCCAGTAGTACGGGTCCTGGAAACACCATATATTTT.

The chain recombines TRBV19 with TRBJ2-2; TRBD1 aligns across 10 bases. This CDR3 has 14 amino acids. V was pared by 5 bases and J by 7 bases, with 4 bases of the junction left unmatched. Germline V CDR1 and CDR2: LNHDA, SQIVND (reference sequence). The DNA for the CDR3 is TGTGCCAGTAGTCGACAGGGGGCGAGCGGGGAGCTGTTTTTT. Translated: CASSRQGASGELFF.

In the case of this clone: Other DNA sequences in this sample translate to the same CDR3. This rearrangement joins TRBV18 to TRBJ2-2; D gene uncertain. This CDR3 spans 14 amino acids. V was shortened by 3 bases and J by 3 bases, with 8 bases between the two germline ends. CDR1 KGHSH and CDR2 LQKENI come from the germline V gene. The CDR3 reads CASSPGQDTGELFF. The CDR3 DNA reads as TGTGCCAGCTCACCGGGCCAGGACACCGGGGAGCTGTTTTTT.

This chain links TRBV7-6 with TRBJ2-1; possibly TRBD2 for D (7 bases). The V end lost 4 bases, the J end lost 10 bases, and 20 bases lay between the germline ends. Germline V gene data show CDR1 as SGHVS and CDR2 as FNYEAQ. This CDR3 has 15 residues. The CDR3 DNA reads TGTGCCAGCAGCTCCAATACAGGGACTAATGCGGAGCAGTTCTTC. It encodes CASSSNTGTNAEQFF.

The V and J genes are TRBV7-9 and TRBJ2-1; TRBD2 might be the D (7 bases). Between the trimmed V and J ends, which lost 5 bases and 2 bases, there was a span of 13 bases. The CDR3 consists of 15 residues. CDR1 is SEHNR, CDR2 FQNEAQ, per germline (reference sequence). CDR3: CASSPRGATYNEQFF. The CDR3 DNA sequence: TGTGCCAGCAGCCCACGGGGGGCAACCTACAATGAGCAGTTCTTC.

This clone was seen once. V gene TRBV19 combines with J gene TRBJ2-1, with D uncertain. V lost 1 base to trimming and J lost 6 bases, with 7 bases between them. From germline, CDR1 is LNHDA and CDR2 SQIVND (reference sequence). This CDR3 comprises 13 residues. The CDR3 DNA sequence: TGTGCCAGTAGTATAGGTACAGTCAATGAGCAGTTCTTC. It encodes CASSIGTVNEQFF.

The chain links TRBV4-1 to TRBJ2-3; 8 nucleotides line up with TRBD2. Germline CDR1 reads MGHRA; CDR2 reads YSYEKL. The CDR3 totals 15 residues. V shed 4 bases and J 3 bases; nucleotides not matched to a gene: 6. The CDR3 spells CASSRVAGQTDTQYF. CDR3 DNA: TGCGCCAGCAGCCGGGTAGCGGGGCAGACAGATACGCAGTATTTT.

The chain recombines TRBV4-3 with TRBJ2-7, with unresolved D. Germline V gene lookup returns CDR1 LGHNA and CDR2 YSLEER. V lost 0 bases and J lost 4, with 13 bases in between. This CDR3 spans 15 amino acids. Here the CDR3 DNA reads TGCGCCAGCAGCCAAGATCCAACAAACGTTTACGAGCAGTACTTC. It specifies CASSQDPTNVYEQYF.

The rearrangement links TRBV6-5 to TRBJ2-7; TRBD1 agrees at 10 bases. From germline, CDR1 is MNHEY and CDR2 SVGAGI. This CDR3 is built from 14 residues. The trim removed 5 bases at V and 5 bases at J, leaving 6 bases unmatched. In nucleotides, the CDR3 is TGTGCCAGCAGTGAAGACAGGGGGCGCAACGAGCAGTACTTC. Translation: CASSEDRGRNEQYF.

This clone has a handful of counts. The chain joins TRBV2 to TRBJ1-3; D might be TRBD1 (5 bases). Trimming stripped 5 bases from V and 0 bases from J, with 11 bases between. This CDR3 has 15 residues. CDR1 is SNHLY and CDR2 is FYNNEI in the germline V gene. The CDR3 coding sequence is TGTGCCAGCAGTAGAGACAGACGCTCTGGAAACACCATATATTTT. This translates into CASSRDRRSGNTIYF.

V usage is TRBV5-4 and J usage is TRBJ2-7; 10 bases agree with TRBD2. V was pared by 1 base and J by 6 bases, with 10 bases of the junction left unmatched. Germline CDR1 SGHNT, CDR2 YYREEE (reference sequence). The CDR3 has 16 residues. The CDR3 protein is CASSLSSGGPSLEQYF. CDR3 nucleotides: TGTGCCAGCAGCTTGAGTAGCGGGGGGCCCTCTCTCGAGCAGTACTTC.

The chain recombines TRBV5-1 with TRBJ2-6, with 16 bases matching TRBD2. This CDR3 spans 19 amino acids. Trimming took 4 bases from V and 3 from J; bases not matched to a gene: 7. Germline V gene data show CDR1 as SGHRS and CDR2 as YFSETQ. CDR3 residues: CASSVGTSGRAGGANVLTF. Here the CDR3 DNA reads TGCGCCAGCAGCGTCGGGACTAGCGGGAGGGCTGGTGGGGCCAACGTCCTGACTTTC.

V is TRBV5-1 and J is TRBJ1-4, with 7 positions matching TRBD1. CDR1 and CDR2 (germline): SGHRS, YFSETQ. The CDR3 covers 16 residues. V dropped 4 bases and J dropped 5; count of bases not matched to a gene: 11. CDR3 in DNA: TGCGCCAGCAGCATAACTACCGGGACAGCAAATGAAAAACTGTTTTTT. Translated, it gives CASSITTGTANEKLFF.

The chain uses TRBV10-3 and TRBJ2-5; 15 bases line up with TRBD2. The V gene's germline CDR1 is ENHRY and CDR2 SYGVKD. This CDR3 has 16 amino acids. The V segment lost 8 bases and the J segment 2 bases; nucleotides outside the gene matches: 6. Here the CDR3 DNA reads TGTGCCATCTGGGACGGACTAGCGGGAGGGCAAGAGACCCAGTACTTC. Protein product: CAIWDGLAGGQETQYF.

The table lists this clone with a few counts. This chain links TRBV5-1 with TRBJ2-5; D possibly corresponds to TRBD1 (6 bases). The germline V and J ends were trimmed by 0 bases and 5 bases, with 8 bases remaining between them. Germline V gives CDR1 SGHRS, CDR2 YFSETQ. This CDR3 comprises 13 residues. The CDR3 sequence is CASSLGQGETQYF. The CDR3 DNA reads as TGCGCCAGCAGCTTGGGCCAGGGGGAGACCCAGTACTTC.

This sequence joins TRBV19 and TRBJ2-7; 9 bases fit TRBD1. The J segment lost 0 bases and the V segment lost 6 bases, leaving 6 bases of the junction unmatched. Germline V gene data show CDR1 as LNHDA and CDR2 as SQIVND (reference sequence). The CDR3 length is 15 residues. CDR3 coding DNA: TGTGCCAGTAGACCCGGGACAGGGACCTCCTACGAGCAGTACTTC. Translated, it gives CASRPGTGTSYEQYF.

This CDR3 reads CASSRAGGREETQYF. CDR3 DNA sequence: TGTGCCAGCAGCCGCGCGGGAGGAAGGGAGGAGACCCAGTACTTC. The chain is built from TRBV7-2 and TRBJ2-5, with 8 nucleotides matching TRBD2. The germline gives CDR1 SGHTA, CDR2 FQGNSA. V lost 5 bases to trimming and J lost 5 bases; unmatched junction nucleotides: 10. This CDR3 region has 15 residues.

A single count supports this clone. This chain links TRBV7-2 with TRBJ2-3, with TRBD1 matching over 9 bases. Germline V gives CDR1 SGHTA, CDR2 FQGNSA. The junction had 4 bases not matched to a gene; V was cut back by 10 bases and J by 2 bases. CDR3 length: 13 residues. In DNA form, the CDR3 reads TGTGCCACCGGGACAGGGCCCACAGATACGCAGTATTTT. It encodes CATGTGPTDTQYF.

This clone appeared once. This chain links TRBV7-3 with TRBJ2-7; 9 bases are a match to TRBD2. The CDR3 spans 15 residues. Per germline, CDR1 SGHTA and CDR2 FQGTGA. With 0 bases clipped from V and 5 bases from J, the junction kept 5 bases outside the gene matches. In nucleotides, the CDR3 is TGTGCCAGCAGCTTAACTGCGGGAGGGCCCCACGAGCAGTACTTC. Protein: CASSLTAGGPHEQYF. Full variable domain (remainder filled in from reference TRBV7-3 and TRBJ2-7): GAGVSQTPSNKVTEKGKYVELRCDPISGHTALYWYRQSLGQGPEFLIYFQGTGAADDSGLPNDRFFAVRPEGSVSTLKIQRTERGDSAVYLCASSLTAGGPHEQYFGPGTRLTVT.

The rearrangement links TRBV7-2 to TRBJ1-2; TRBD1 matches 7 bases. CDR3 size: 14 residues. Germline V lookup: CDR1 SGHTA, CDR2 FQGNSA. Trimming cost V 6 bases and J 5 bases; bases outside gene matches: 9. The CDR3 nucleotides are TGTGCCAGCAGATTCAAGGGGGCGGGGTATGGCTACACCTTC. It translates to CASRFKGAGYGYTF. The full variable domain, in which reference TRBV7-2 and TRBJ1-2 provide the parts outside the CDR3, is GAGVSQSPSNKVTEKGKDVELRCDPISGHTALYWYRQSLGQGLEFLIYFQGNSAPDKSGLPSDRFSAERTGGSVSTLTIQRTQQEDSAVYLCASRFKGAGYGYTFGSGTRLTVV.

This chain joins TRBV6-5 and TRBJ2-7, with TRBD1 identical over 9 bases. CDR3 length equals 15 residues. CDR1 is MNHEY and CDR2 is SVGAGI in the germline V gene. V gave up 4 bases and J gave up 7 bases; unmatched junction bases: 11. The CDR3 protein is CASSWTGQGFREQYF. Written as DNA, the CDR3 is TGTGCCAGCAGTTGGACGGGACAGGGATTTCGGGAGCAGTACTTC.

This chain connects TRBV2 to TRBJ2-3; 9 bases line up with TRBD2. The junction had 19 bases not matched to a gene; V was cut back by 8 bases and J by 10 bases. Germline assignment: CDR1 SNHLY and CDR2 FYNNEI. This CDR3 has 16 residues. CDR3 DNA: TGTGCCAGCGGGTTTGGACAGGCGATAGAGCGGGAGGCGCAGTATTTT. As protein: CASGFGQAIEREAQYF.